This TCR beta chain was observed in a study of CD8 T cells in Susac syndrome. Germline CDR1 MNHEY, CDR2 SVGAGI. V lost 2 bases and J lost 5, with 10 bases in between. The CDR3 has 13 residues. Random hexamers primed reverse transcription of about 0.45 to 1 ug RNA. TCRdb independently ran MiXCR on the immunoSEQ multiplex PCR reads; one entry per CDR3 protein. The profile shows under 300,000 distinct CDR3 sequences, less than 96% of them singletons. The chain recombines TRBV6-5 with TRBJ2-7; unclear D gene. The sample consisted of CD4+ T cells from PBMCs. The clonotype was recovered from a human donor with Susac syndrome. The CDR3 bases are TGTGCCAGCAGTTACCGGTCTATGGACGAGCAGTACTTC. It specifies CASSYRSMDEQYF.